A single sample is the source of the 18 T cell receptor beta chains below, sequenced in a study of blood T cell repertoires in COVID-19. Here immunoSEQ multiplex PCR was the method, and the copy in TCRdb shows in-frame clones only, minus some. The table lists 50,000 to 65,000 clones, about four fifths of them singletons, with roughly 5.7% in the top ten. What was sequenced was peripheral blood. The receptors were sampled from an older woman with acute or convalescent COVID-19.

The V and J genes are TRBV7-9 and TRBJ2-3; 7 bases map to TRBD2. The CDR3 spans 13 residues. V dropped 8 bases and J dropped 7; count of bases not matched to a gene: 9. In germline, CDR1 is SEHNR, CDR2 FQNEAQ (reference sequence). CDR3 residues: CASGTTDSNTQYF. DNA for the CDR3: TGTGCCAGCGGGACTACCGATTCCAATACGCAGTATTTT.

The chain employs TRBV7-7 and TRBJ2-1, with D perhaps matching TRBD2 (6 bases). CDR1 is SSHAT and CDR2 is FNYEAQ in the germline V gene (reference sequence). The CDR3 is 16 amino acids. With 5 bases removed from V and 3 bases from J, the gap between germline ends came to 17 bases. The CDR3 DNA sequence: TGTGCCAGCAGCCCCAAGGTGGCTAGCGACTACAATGAGCAGTTCTTC. Encoded protein: CASSPKVASDYNEQFF.

The genes are TRBV19 and TRBJ1-5; 8 bases are shared with TRBD1. Trimming removed 7 bases from V and 0 bases from J; junction bases left unmatched: 8. Germline CDR1 LNHDA, CDR2 SQIVND (reference sequence). The CDR3 sequence is 16 residues long. The CDR3 is CASTGQGSYSNQPQHF. Here the CDR3 DNA reads TGTGCCAGTACCGGACAGGGATCTTATAGCAATCAGCCCCAGCATTTT.

This clone has just a few counts. This chain links TRBV7-2 with TRBJ1-1; unclear D gene. Germline V lookup: CDR1 SGHTA, CDR2 FQGNSA. The V end lost 3 bases, the J end lost 0 bases, and 5 bases lay between the germline ends. There are 13 residues in the CDR3. The CDR3 nucleotides read TGTGCCAGCAGCTTTTCTATGAACACTGAAGCTTTCTTT. It encodes CASSFSMNTEAFF.

The chain recombines TRBV28 with TRBJ1-4, with D tentatively TRBD1 (6 bases). V was pared by 9 bases and J by 0 bases, with 14 bases between. Germline loops: CDR1 MDHEN, CDR2 SYDVKM. The CDR3 spans 15 residues. In DNA, the CDR3 is TGTGCCAGGTGGGTCAGGGGCGCAACTAATGAAAAACTGTTTTTT. The encoded protein is CARWVRGATNEKLFF.

This clone was detected only a few times. The chain is built from TRBV5-1 and TRBJ1-1; D unresolved. Germline CDR1 is SGHRS and CDR2 is YFSETQ. The length of the CDR3 is 14 residues. V gave up 0 bases and J gave up 4 bases, with 10 bases separating them. CDR3 nucleotides: TGCGCCAGCAGCTTGGGCGGTGGAAGCACTGAAGCTTTCTTT. Translating it yields CASSLGGGSTEAFF.

The count of this clone is one. This chain links TRBV19 with TRBJ2-1, with 8 positions matching TRBD2. The V gene end was trimmed by 5 bases and the J gene end by 1 base; junction bases not matched to a gene: 4. This CDR3 spans 15 amino acids. Germline loops: CDR1 LNHDA, CDR2 SQIVND (reference sequence). As DNA, the CDR3 is TGTGCCAGTAGTCCAGCGGGAGTATCCTACAATGAGCAGTTCTTC. Its protein is CASSPAGVSYNEQFF.

The rearrangement joins TRBV11-2 to TRBJ1-4, with TRBD1 as a possible D gene (5 bases). Germline-derived CDR1 and CDR2 are SGHAT and FQNNGV. This CDR3 is built from 16 residues. V was cut by 6 bases and J by 0 bases, with 14 bases left in between. The CDR3 here is CASSLTGGSTNEKLFF. DNA of the CDR3: TGTGCCAGCAGTCTTACAGGTGGCTCAACTAATGAAAAACTGTTTTTT.

The V call is TRBV5-1, the J call TRBJ1-3; maybe TRBD1 (5 bases). Germline CDR1 reads SGHRS; CDR2 reads YFSETQ. Trimming took off 0 bases at V and 0 bases at J, with 7 bases between the two ends. The CDR3 consists of 15 residues. The CDR3 reads CASSLGQPSGNTIYF. In nucleotides, the CDR3 is TGCGCCAGCAGCTTGGGACAGCCCTCTGGAAACACCATATATTTT. The full variable domain, rest sourced from reference TRBV5-1 and TRBJ1-3, is KAGVTQTPRYLIKTRGQQVTLSCSPISGHRSVSWYQQTPGQGLQFLFEYFSETQRNKGNFPGRFSGRQFSNSRSEMNVSTLELGDSALYLCASSLGQPSGNTIYFGEGSWLTVV.

This rearrangement joins TRBV27 to TRBJ1-5, with D unclear. CDR1 and CDR2 (germline): MNHEY, SMNVEV (reference sequence). CDR3 length equals 16 residues. V was clipped by 2 bases and J by 4 bases, with 15 bases between them. The CDR3 sequence: CASSLRPTVENQPQHF. The CDR3 nucleotides read TGTGCCAGCAGTTTACGTCCCACAGTGGAAAATCAGCCCCAGCATTTT.

The rearrangement links TRBV12-3 or TRBV12-4 to TRBJ1-1; 7 bases match TRBD1. This CDR3 contains 11 residues. J was trimmed by 6 bases and V by 7 bases; bases with no gene match: 2. The CDR3 nucleotides read TGTGCCAGCAACAGGGGTGCTGAAGCTTTCTTT. It encodes CASNRGAEAFF.

This clone occurred a few times. The chain links TRBV9 to TRBJ1-2; a possible D gene is TRBD1 (5 bases). Per the germline V gene, CDR1 is SGDLS and CDR2 is YYNGEE. The CDR3 runs to 15 residues. V was clipped by 3 bases and J by 3 bases, with 15 bases between them. The CDR3 DNA reads as TGTGCCAGCAGCGCAGCCCCGCAGGGTCACTATGGCTACACCTTC. Translation: CASSAAPQGHYGYTF.

The gene calls are TRBV5-4 and TRBJ1-3, with D possibly being TRBD1 (6 bases). Trimming pared 4 bases from V and 8 bases from J, leaving 19 bases between. Germline-derived CDR1 and CDR2 are SGHNT and YYREEE (reference sequence). The CDR3 is 15 residues long. CDR3 region: CASSRSQGIVDTIYF. CDR3 nucleotides: TGTGCCAGCAGCAGGTCCCAGGGGATCGTGGACACCATATATTTT. Using reference TRBV5-4 and TRBJ1-3 for the parts outside the CDR3, the full variable domain is ETGVTQSPTHLIKTRGQQVTLRCSSQSGHNTVSWYQQALGQGPQFIFQYYREEENGRGNFPPRFSGLQFPNYSSELNVNALELDDSALYLCASSRSQGIVDTIYFGEGSWLTVV.

In nucleotides, the CDR3 is TGTGCCAGCATCCCGACAGGGGGTTCCCACGAGCAGTACTTC. This encodes CASIPTGGSHEQYF. The chain combines TRBV5-5 with TRBJ2-7, with TRBD1 matching over 9 bases. This CDR3 contains 14 residues. The J segment lost 5 bases and the V segment lost 6 bases, leaving 9 bases of the junction unmatched. Germline V gives CDR1 SGHKS, CDR2 YYEKEE (reference sequence).

V usage is TRBV11-3 and J usage is TRBJ2-5, with 12 bases lining up with TRBD2. With V trimmed by 1 base and J by 7 bases, 7 bases remained unmatched. The germline V gene encodes CDR1 SGHNT and CDR2 YENEEA. The CDR3 length is 16 residues. The chain's CDR3 is CASSLASGGAGGTQYF. The CDR3 nucleotides are TGTGCCAGCAGCTTAGCTAGCGGGGGGGCTGGGGGGACCCAGTACTTC.

The V call is TRBV10-3, the J call TRBJ2-5; 10 bases align to TRBD1. Germline CDR1 ENHRY, CDR2 SYGVKD. The length of the CDR3 is 14 residues. V lost 6 bases, J lost 2 bases, and 3 bases stayed unmatched. The CDR3 reads CAIRTDRGQETQYF. In DNA form, the CDR3 reads TGTGCCATCAGGACGGACAGGGGGCAAGAGACCCAGTACTTC.

The chain is built from TRBV7-2 and TRBJ2-7; 8 bases are shared with TRBD1. The CDR3 is made up of 14 amino acids. The J segment lost 6 bases and the V segment lost 2 bases, leaving 6 bases of the junction unmatched. Germline CDR1 SGHTA, CDR2 FQGNSA. The CDR3 coding sequence is TGTGCCAGCAGCTTAACCGGGACAGGCGGCGAGCAGTACTTC. As protein: CASSLTGTGGEQYF.

This clone was recorded once. The rearrangement links TRBV4-1 to TRBJ2-5; D might be TRBD2 (6 bases). This CDR3 region has 14 residues. CDR1 and CDR2 from the germline V gene are MGHRA and YSYEKL. Trimming took off 3 bases at V and 1 base at J, with 9 bases between the two ends. CDR3 in amino acids: CASSQWGVQETQYF. The DNA for the CDR3 is TGCGCCAGCAGCCAGTGGGGGGTCCAAGAGACCCAGTACTTC.